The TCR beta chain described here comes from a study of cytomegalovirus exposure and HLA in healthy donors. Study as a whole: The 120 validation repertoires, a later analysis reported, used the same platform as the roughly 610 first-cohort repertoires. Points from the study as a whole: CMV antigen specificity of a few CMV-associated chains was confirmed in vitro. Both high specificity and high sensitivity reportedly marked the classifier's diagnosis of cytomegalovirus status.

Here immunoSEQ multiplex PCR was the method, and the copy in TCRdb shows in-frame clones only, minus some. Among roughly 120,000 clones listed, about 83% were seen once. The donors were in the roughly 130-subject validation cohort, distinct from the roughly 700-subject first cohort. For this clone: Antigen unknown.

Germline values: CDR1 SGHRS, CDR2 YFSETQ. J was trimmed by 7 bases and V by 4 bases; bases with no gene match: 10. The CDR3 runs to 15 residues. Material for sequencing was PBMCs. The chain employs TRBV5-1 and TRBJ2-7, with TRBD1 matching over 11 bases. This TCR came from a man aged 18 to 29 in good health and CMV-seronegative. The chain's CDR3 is CASSQPGQGAWEQYF. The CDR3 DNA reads TGCGCCAGCAGCCAGCCCGGACAGGGGGCTTGGGAGCAGTACTTC.